The 23 T cell receptor beta chains below were found in one sample sequenced in a study of T-cell reconstitution after alpha-beta-depleted transplantation in children. Researchers prepared the TCRbeta library using unique molecular identifiers, the study reports. TCRdb itself ran the PCR reads through MiXCR, one entry per CDR3 protein. The sample yields hundreds of thousands of distinct CDR3 sequences, around a sixth seen once. Sequenced material: PBMCs from the stem cell graft donor, taken from the stem cell graft. The receptors were gathered from a human donor who donated a stem cell graft to a child with acute myeloid leukemia.

This clonotype was observed a few times. The chain links TRBV7-2 to TRBJ1-2; 8 bases fit TRBD1. V shed 5 bases and J 4 bases; nucleotides not matched to a gene: 9. From germline, CDR1 is SGHTA and CDR2 FQGNSA. The CDR3 contains 15 residues. The CDR3 loop is CASSPYRGEVYGYTF. The CDR3 nucleotides are TGTGCCAGCAGCCCCTACAGGGGGGAGGTCTATGGCTACACCTTC.

This clonotype was counted only a few times. This chain uses TRBV12-3 or TRBV12-4 with TRBJ1-5, with 7 bases that match TRBD1. CDR3 length: 15 residues. J gave up 4 bases and V 6 bases, and 9 bases lay outside the gene matches. The CDR3 loop is CASSRTGLGNQPQHF. CDR3 bases: TGTGCCAGCAGCCGGACAGGATTAGGGAATCAGCCCCAGCATTTT.

This clonotype was observed at least ten times. The genes are TRBV20-1 and TRBJ1-1; 8 bases are a match to TRBD1. Germline V lookup: CDR1 DFQATT, CDR2 SNEGSKA (reference sequence). The junction had 15 bases not matched to a gene; V was cut back by 2 bases and J by 7 bases. The CDR3 is made up of 16 amino acids. The CDR3 reads CSARTPLQGGHNEAFF. The CDR3 DNA sequence: TGCAGTGCTAGAACACCCCTACAGGGGGGCCACAATGAAGCTTTCTTT.

This clonotype was seen ten or more times. The V call is TRBV12-3 or TRBV12-4, the J call TRBJ2-5, with D perhaps matching TRBD2 (6 bases). CDR3 size: 14 residues. Trimming shortened V by 0 bases and J by 5 bases, and 10 bases separated the two germline ends. Here the CDR3 DNA reads TGTGCCAGCAGTTTAGCGGTTGGGGGGGAGACCCAGTACTTC. Translating it yields CASSLAVGGETQYF.

This clonotype was found many times. The gene calls are TRBV20-1 and TRBJ2-7, with 10 bases aligning to TRBD2. This CDR3 is 13 amino acids long. The germline CDR1 and CDR2 sequences are DFQATT and SNEGSKA (reference sequence). V shed 5 bases, J shed 5 bases, and the junction held 6 bases outside the gene matches. This CDR3 reads CSARGTSENEQYF. CDR3 DNA: TGCAGTGCTCGGGGGACTAGCGAGAACGAGCAGTACTTC.

This chain connects TRBV6-2 or TRBV6-3 to TRBJ1-5, with TRBD1 matching 9 bases. Germline lookup yields CDR1 MNHEY and CDR2 SVGEGT. V lost 6 bases, J lost 4 bases, and 10 bases stayed unmatched. CDR3 length equals 16 residues. The CDR3 nucleotides are TGTGCCAGCAGGAGAGGACAGGGGCCCAGTAATCAGCCCCAGCATTTT. Its protein is CASRRGQGPSNQPQHF.

The J gene is TRBJ1-1, the V gene TRBV7-2; 9 bases fit TRBD1. This CDR3 spans 15 amino acids. Germline V gene sequence: CDR1 SGHTA, CDR2 FQGNSA. The ends lost 7 bases at V and 1 base at J; junction bases unmatched: 7. CDR3 in amino acids: CASTLADRGNTEAFF. Written as DNA, the CDR3 is TGTGCCAGCACCCTTGCGGACAGGGGGAACACTGAAGCTTTCTTT.

The V call is TRBV19, the J call TRBJ1-5; 11 nucleotides line up with TRBD1. Germline V CDR1 and CDR2: LNHDA, SQIVND (reference sequence). The CDR3 loop spans 16 amino acids. Trimming at V came to 4 bases and at J to 4 bases, leaving 6 bases not matched to a gene. The CDR3 region is CASSRGQGARNQPQHF. DNA for the CDR3: TGTGCCAGTAGTAGAGGACAGGGGGCGCGGAATCAGCCCCAGCATTTT.

This rearrangement joins TRBV7-9 to TRBJ2-1; D perhaps matches TRBD2 (5 bases). CDR3 size: 13 residues. Deletions cut 3 bases from V and 8 bases from J, with 11 bases between. In germline, CDR1 is SEHNR, CDR2 FQNEAQ (reference sequence). For the CDR3, the DNA is TGTGCCAGCAGCTTGGAACTAGGAGATGAGCAGTTCTTC. Amino acid sequence: CASSLELGDEQFF. Combining the CDR3 with reference TRBV7-9 and TRBJ2-1 gives the whole variable domain DTGVSQNPRHKITKRGQNVTFRCDPISEHNRLYWYRQTLGQGPEFLTYFQNEAQLEKSRLLSDRFSAERPKGSFSTLEIQRTEQGDSAMYLCASSLELGDEQFFGPGTRLTVL.

This clonotype was recorded at least ten times. This rearrangement joins TRBV5-1 to TRBJ2-3; D might be TRBD1 or TRBD2, each matching 5 bases. Germline-derived CDR1 and CDR2 are SGHRS and YFSETQ. Trimming cost V 0 bases and J 2 bases, with 10 bases left between them. The CDR3 contains 15 residues. CDR3 coding DNA: TGCGCCAGCAGCTTGGCGCCGGGACCCACAGATACGCAGTATTTT. Translated: CASSLAPGPTDTQYF.

The J gene is TRBJ1-4, the V gene TRBV12-3 or TRBV12-4; 7 positions match TRBD1. There are 15 residues in the CDR3. Losses at the gene ends were 5 bases for V and 4 bases for J; bases not matched to a gene: 7. The CDR3 nucleotides read TGTGCCAGCAGTCGCCTACAGGGGATTAATGAAAAACTGTTTTTT. Protein: CASSRLQGINEKLFF.

The chain links TRBV5-1 to TRBJ2-5, with D possibly being TRBD1 or TRBD2 (5 bases each). Germline values: CDR1 SGHRS, CDR2 YFSETQ. The CDR3 totals 13 residues. V was cut by 3 bases and J by 5 bases, with 11 bases left in between. This CDR3 reads CASSWGGDETQYF. CDR3 bases: TGCGCCAGCAGCTGGGGTGGGGACGAGACCCAGTACTTC.

This chain connects TRBV5-1 to TRBJ2-3, with TRBD1 matching over 8 bases. Trimming cost V 3 bases and J 7 bases; bases outside gene matches: 10. The CDR3 is 15 residues long. Germline-derived CDR1 and CDR2 are SGHRS and YFSETQ. CDR3 coding DNA: TGCGCCAGCAGCTACAACGACAGGGGAGTTTATACGCAGTATTTT. Translation gives CASSYNDRGVYTQYF.

This clonotype has just a few counts. This chain links TRBV25-1 with TRBJ2-2; the D gene is possibly TRBD1 (6 bases). V lost 2 bases and J lost 2, with 15 bases in between. The CDR3 sequence is 17 residues long. Germline V gives CDR1 MGHDK, CDR2 SYGVNS. CDR3 sequence (DNA): TGTGCCAGCAGTGAAATCAGGGGCCTTACTAACACCGGGGAGCTGTTTTTT. Protein sequence: CASSEIRGLTNTGELFF.

This clonotype was detected many times. The V call is TRBV20-1, the J call TRBJ2-3; a weak D match, TRBD2 (5 bases). In germline, CDR1 is DFQATT, CDR2 SNEGSKA (reference sequence). Trimming cost V 4 bases and J 2 bases, with 7 bases left between them. The CDR3 is 12 amino acids. The CDR3 nucleotides read TGCAGTGCTACGGGGATCACAGATACGCAGTATTTT. This sequence encodes CSATGITDTQYF.

The chain carries TRBV20-1 and TRBJ1-5; D uncertain. Trimming pared 3 bases from V and 0 bases from J, leaving 21 bases between. Germline V gene sequence: CDR1 DFQATT, CDR2 SNEGSKA (reference sequence). The CDR3 contains 18 residues. CDR3 sequence reads: CSASQEPTGPYSNQPQHF. CDR3 nucleotide sequence: TGCAGTGCTAGTCAGGAGCCTACTGGGCCTTATAGCAATCAGCCCCAGCATTTT.

This clonotype was seen many times. The chain has TRBV11-2 and TRBJ1-6; 10 bases match TRBD1. The CDR3 totals 19 residues. Trimming removed 9 bases from V and 0 bases from J; junction bases left unmatched: 14. Germline values: CDR1 SGHAT, CDR2 FQNNGV. The CDR3 spells CASTLTGQGSSSYNSPLHF. The CDR3 DNA reads as TGTGCCAGTACCCTAACGGGACAGGGGTCGAGCTCCTATAATTCACCCCTCCACTTT.

The CDR3 protein is CASSLDTLGGDDEQFF. The CDR3 region has the DNA TGTGCCAGCAGCTTAGACACCCTGGGGGGGGACGATGAGCAGTTCTTC. This rearrangement joins TRBV7-9 to TRBJ2-1, with 7 bases fitting TRBD2. The trim removed 1 base at V and 8 bases at J, leaving 11 bases unmatched. The germline V gene encodes CDR1 SEHNR and CDR2 FQNEAQ (reference sequence). This CDR3 is 16 amino acids long.

Details on this clonotype: Sequence at one end of the junction differs from germline and may be a read error. The chain recombines TRBV7-2 with TRBJ2-7, with a possible D match to TRBD2 (5 bases). Germline V CDR1 and CDR2: SGHTA, FQGNSA. The CDR3 covers 14 residues. CDR3 sequence reads: CASSRTRNNYKQYF. The DNA of the CDR3 is TGTGCCAGCAGCCGAACTAGAAATAACTACAAGCAGTACTTC.

This clonotype was seen many times. The gene calls are TRBV7-2 and TRBJ2-7, with D hard to call. Trimming stripped 2 bases from V and 6 bases from J, with 8 bases between. The CDR3 runs 12 residues. Germline CDR1 and CDR2: SGHTA and FQGNSA. CDR3: CASSLRSGEQYF. CDR3 nucleotide sequence: TGTGCCAGCAGCTTACGGTCTGGCGAGCAGTACTTC.

This clonotype was seen only a few times. This may arise from a read error, as a much more abundant clone is one base away. The V call is TRBV7-8, the J call TRBJ1-1; perhaps TRBD1 as D (5 bases). The CDR3 spans 13 residues. V lost 5 bases, J lost 1 base, and 8 bases lay in between. Germline V gene data show CDR1 as SGHVS and CDR2 as FQNEAQ. In DNA form, the CDR3 reads TGTGCCAGCAGCAATACAGGGAACACTGAAGCTTTCTTT. This encodes CASSNTGNTEAFF.

A remark on this clonotype: This may be a read error: a much more frequent sequence differs by one nucleotide. The CDR3 carries no conserved terminal phenylalanine or tryptophan, so it likely arises from a read error. The chain couples TRBV20-1 to TRBJ1-1, with no clear D. V was clipped by 1 base and J by 0 bases, with 12 bases between them. Germline loops: CDR1 DFQATT, CDR2 SNEGSKA (reference sequence). CDR3 length: 15 residues. CDR3 sequence: CSARGIGHMNTEAFL. In nucleotides, the CDR3 is TGCAGTGCTAGAGGTATAGGGCACATGAACACTGAAGCTTTCTTA.

The gene calls are TRBV20-1 and TRBJ2-7; D is uncertain. Trimming cost V 6 bases and J 3 bases, with 12 bases left between them. Germline CDR1 DFQATT, CDR2 SNEGSKA (reference sequence). The CDR3 consists of 12 residues. CDR3 sequence (DNA): TGCAGTGCCTTTGGGCAACGCTACGAGCAGTACTTC. It is translated as CSAFGQRYEQYF.